Following are 14 T cell receptor beta chains from one sample sequenced in a study of CD8+CD57+ T cells in acquired aplastic anemia. Both TCR beta VDJ combination and CDR3 sequence profiling were carried out. Genomic DNA was the template for this profiling. One entry per CDR3 protein, called by TCRdb with MiXCR from the reads. Here the sample spans 310,000 or so distinct CDR3 sequences, 45% to 65% being singletons. Sequencing was done on patients that had shown CD8+CD57+ cell expansion by flow cytometry. The sequenced sample consisted of sorted CD4+, CD8+, or CD8+CD57+ T cells (not recorded which) from PBMCs. The receptors here all came from a human donor with aplastic anemia.

This clonotype was detected only a few times. This chain connects TRBV20-1 to TRBJ2-1; TRBD2 matches at 12 bases. V trimming: 1 base; J trimming: 6 bases; junction bases outside the gene matches: 10. This CDR3 spans 17 amino acids. CDR1 and CDR2 (germline): DFQATT, SNEGSKA (reference sequence). The CDR3 region has the DNA TGCAGTGCTAGAGGCCTAGCGGGGGGGCGATCTATCAATGAGCAGTTCTTC. Protein sequence: CSARGLAGGRSINEQFF.

The rearrangement uses TRBV27 and TRBJ1-3; 7 bases match TRBD1. With 7 bases clipped from V and 8 bases from J, the junction kept 8 bases outside the gene matches. Germline CDR1 reads MNHEY; CDR2 reads SMNVEV (reference sequence). CDR3 size: 13 residues. The CDR3 sequence is CASKPRGLDTIYF. The CDR3 region has the DNA TGTGCCAGCAAGCCGAGGGGGCTAGACACCATATATTTT.

The chain joins TRBV20-1 to TRBJ2-1, with TRBD2 matching 12 bases. The CDR3 runs to 14 residues. CDR1 and CDR2 (germline): DFQATT, SNEGSKA (reference sequence). The trim removed 6 bases at V and 6 bases at J, leaving 6 bases unmatched. Here the CDR3 DNA reads TGCAGTGCACCTAGCGGGAGGGTCCCCAATGAGCAGTTCTTC. Protein product: CSAPSGRVPNEQFF.

The DNA for the CDR3 is TGCAGTGCTACCAGACAGCCTAATCAGCCCCAGCATTTT. Amino acid sequence: CSATRQPNQPQHF. The rearrangement uses TRBV20-1 and TRBJ1-5, with D maybe TRBD1 (5 bases). The CDR3 covers 13 residues. CDR1 DFQATT and CDR2 SNEGSKA come from the germline V gene (reference sequence). V lost 4 bases, J lost 4 bases, and 11 bases lay in between.

J is TRBJ2-7 and V is TRBV28, with D unresolved. There are 13 residues in the CDR3. Trimming left V 2 bases short and J 2 bases short, with 7 bases between. The germline V gene encodes CDR1 MDHEN and CDR2 SYDVKM. The CDR3 spells CASSLTITYEQYF. CDR3 coding DNA: TGTGCCAGCAGTTTAACAATAACCTACGAGCAGTACTTC.

With regard to this clonotype: This could be a read error, since a much larger clone is one nucleotide away. V usage is TRBV2 and J usage is TRBJ1-4; no reliable D call. Germline CDR1 SNHLY, CDR2 FYNNEI. V was clipped by 6 bases and J by 2 bases, with 16 bases between them. The CDR3 sequence is 16 residues long. For the CDR3, the DNA is TGTGCCAGCAGCCTCGGACGGGCCGCCACTAATGAAAAACTGTTTTTT. Translating it yields CASSLGRAATNEKLFF.

This clonotype appeared a few times. The gene calls are TRBV4-2 and TRBJ2-5; 10 bases fit TRBD2. Germline V gene data show CDR1 as LGHNA and CDR2 as YNFKEQ. The J segment lost 1 base and the V segment lost 5 bases, leaving 7 bases of the junction unmatched. The CDR3 is 16 amino acids. The CDR3 here is CASSFRKRGGQETQYF. The DNA of the CDR3 is TGTGCCAGCAGCTTTCGCAAGCGGGGGGGCCAAGAGACCCAGTACTTC.

This sequence joins TRBV20-1 and TRBJ2-7; the match to TRBD1 covers 8 bases. Germline V gives CDR1 DFQATT, CDR2 SNEGSKA (reference sequence). The CDR3 spans 13 residues. Trimming cost V 3 bases and J 4 bases; bases outside gene matches: 5. CDR3 protein: CSAREDRAYEQYF. As DNA, the CDR3 is TGCAGTGCTAGGGAGGACAGGGCTTACGAGCAGTACTTC.

The sample holds a few counts of this clonotype. The gene calls are TRBV20-1 and TRBJ1-6; weak D call: TRBD1 (5 bases). The germline gives CDR1 DFQATT, CDR2 SNEGSKA (reference sequence). CDR3 size: 17 residues. V lost 3 bases and J 7 bases, leaving 22 bases between the germline ends. The DNA of the CDR3 is TGCAGTGCTAGTTTACCGGGACGCCGGGTGGGGAATTCACCCCTCCACTTT. Encoded protein: CSASLPGRRVGNSPLHF.

The CDR3 nucleotides are TGTGCCAGCAGCCCGTCCGGACTAGCGGGCACCGGGGAGCTGTTTTTT. This gives the protein CASSPSGLAGTGELFF. The genes are TRBV6-6 and TRBJ2-2; 11 bases align to TRBD2. With V trimmed by 6 bases and J by 4 bases, 7 bases remained unmatched. The CDR3 totals 16 residues. From germline, CDR1 is MNHNY and CDR2 SVGAGI (reference sequence).

The rearrangement uses TRBV2 and TRBJ1-1, with 7 bases matching TRBD1. The germline V gene has CDR1 SNHLY and CDR2 FYNNEI. The CDR3 is 16 amino acids. V lost 6 bases to trimming and J lost 4 bases; unmatched junction nucleotides: 14. CDR3 sequence reads: CASRVDRVERGTEAFF. The CDR3 region has the DNA TGTGCCAGCAGGGTCGACAGGGTGGAGAGAGGCACTGAAGCTTTCTTT.

This clonotype appeared many times. This chain links TRBV10-3 with TRBJ1-1; 8 positions match TRBD1. CDR1 is ENHRY, CDR2 SYGVKD, per germline. The CDR3 loop spans 13 amino acids. Trimming at V came to 8 bases and at J to 4 bases, leaving 6 bases not matched to a gene. The CDR3 here is CAIGTGGITEAFF. For the CDR3, the DNA is TGTGCCATCGGCACAGGGGGAATCACTGAAGCTTTCTTT.

This clonotype was seen a single time. The chain links TRBV19 to TRBJ1-1, with 8 bases aligning to TRBD1. The CDR3 totals 15 residues. The V gene end was trimmed by 7 bases and the J gene end by 0 bases; junction bases not matched to a gene: 7. Germline V lookup: CDR1 LNHDA, CDR2 SQIVND (reference sequence). In DNA, the CDR3 is TGTGCCAGTATGTATTTACAGGGGGTGAACACTGAAGCTTTCTTT. Protein product: CASMYLQGVNTEAFF.

The chain is built from TRBV5-1 and TRBJ2-7, with 9 positions matching TRBD1. V was clipped by 2 bases and J by 2 bases; unmatched bases: 8. The germline V gene has CDR1 SGHRS and CDR2 YFSETQ. The CDR3 extends over 16 amino acids. As DNA, the CDR3 is TGCGCCAGCAGCTTCGCTCCGGGACAGGGCCCCTACGAGCAGTACTTC. Translating gives CASSFAPGQGPYEQYF.